This T cell receptor beta chain was identified during a study of shared clonotypes between healthy human individuals. Libraries were prepared by immunoSEQ multiplex PCR; TCRdb keeps only in-frame clonotypes and omits some of them. The sample records some 240,000 clones, over 50% being singletons. CDR3 length equals 17 residues. J was trimmed by 5 bases and V by 4 bases; bases with no gene match: 14. Germline V gives CDR1 SGDLS, CDR2 YYNGEE. The specimen sequenced was memory CD4+ T cells sorted from blood. Subset noted: CD45RA-negative fraction. The V and J genes are TRBV9 and TRBJ2-3; 9 bases agree with TRBD2. The TCR was taken from a man younger than 45 in good health. The CDR3 loop is CASSYSSGTFDGDTQYF. The CDR3 DNA reads TGTGCCAGCAGCTACTCTAGCGGGACGTTTGACGGAGATACGCAGTATTTT.